This T cell receptor (beta chain) is drawn from a study of cytomegalovirus exposure and HLA in healthy donors. Overall study results and limits: The authors listed 150 to 200 TCR beta chains as cytomegalovirus-associated. In a later analysis, HLA-associated beta chains showed higher expansion and lower generation probabilities than comparable chains. CMV antigen specificity of three CMV-associated chains was confirmed in vitro.

This clone was detected only a few times. Antigen: not known. PCR was performed using 60 Vbeta and 13 Jbeta primers. The data were produced by immunoSEQ multiplex PCR, yet TCRdb's version contains in-frame clones alone and is incomplete. This table has fewer than 200,000 clones, about 80% appearing once. CDR3 size: 12 residues. From germline, CDR1 is GTSNPN and CDR2 SVGIG (reference sequence). The ends were cut back, 4 bases at V and 1 base at J, with 7 bases in the middle. The rearrangement links TRBV30 to TRBJ1-1; no clear D gene. Input material: PBMCs. The receptor's source is a man aged 25 to 40 in good health and CMV-seronegative. In DNA, the CDR3 is TGTGCCTGGAATCTCGGGAACACTGAAGCTTTCTTT. This translates into CAWNLGNTEAFF.